The 14 T cell receptor beta chains below all came from one sample that was sequenced in a study of beta chain features in type 1 diabetes. Regarding the study as a whole: A moderate, significant TCRB CDR3 shortening appeared in type 1 diabetes across four CD4+ subsets.

Reverse transcribing all isolated RNA meant expressed TCRB transcripts were sequenced. The table came from immunoSEQ multiplex PCR; TCRdb's copy has only in-frame clones and leaves some out. The sample includes about 260,000 clones, about a fifth of them seen just once. The antigens of these receptors remain unknown. Source material: naive CD4+ T cells from blood. These receptors were obtained from a woman in her thirties or forties with type 1 diabetes.

V usage is TRBV10-3 and J usage is TRBJ2-1, with unresolved D. The germline V gene encodes CDR1 ENHRY and CDR2 SYGVKD. The CDR3 runs 11 residues. Deletions cut 6 bases from V and 4 bases from J, with 4 bases between. Here the CDR3 DNA reads TGTGCCATCAGCCAGTACAATGAGCAGTTCTTC. Protein product: CAISQYNEQFF.

In nucleotides, the CDR3 is TGTGCCACCAGCAGAGATCGCACAGCCTCCTACGAGCAGTACTTC. Protein: CATSRDRTASYEQYF. The rearrangement uses TRBV15 and TRBJ2-7; D gene uncertain. The length of the CDR3 is 15 residues. V lost 0 bases and J 0 bases, leaving 9 bases between the germline ends. The V gene's germline CDR1 is LNHNV and CDR2 YYDKDF (reference sequence).

This clone was counted between two and nine times. The chain has TRBV2 and TRBJ1-4; tentative D call: TRBD1 (6 bases). The germline V gene encodes CDR1 SNHLY and CDR2 FYNNEI. The CDR3 totals 12 residues. V was trimmed by 8 bases and J by 8 bases, leaving 12 bases between them. The CDR3 is CASSSRGEKLFF. The DNA of the CDR3 is TGTGCCAGCTCTTCGAGGGGGGAAAAACTGTTTTTT.

This clone has more than one count but fewer than ten. The chain is built from TRBV9 and TRBJ2-7, with 8 bases matching TRBD1. This CDR3 comprises 14 residues. Germline V gene lookup returns CDR1 SGDLS and CDR2 YYNGEE. V was pared by 4 bases and J by 0 bases, with 3 bases of the junction left unmatched. CDR3 sequence reads: CASSLGQASYEQYF. The CDR3 DNA sequence: TGTGCCAGCAGCCTGGGACAGGCCTCCTACGAGCAGTACTTC.

This clone was detected only a few times. The chain is built from TRBV29-1 and TRBJ2-1; 12 bases fit TRBD1. J lost 6 bases, V lost 7 bases, and 4 bases had no gene match. Germline CDR1 is SQVTM and CDR2 is ANQGSEA. This CDR3 is 13 amino acids long. The CDR3: CSAGDRGLNEQFF. The CDR3 DNA follows: TGCAGCGCGGGGGACAGGGGGCTCAATGAGCAGTTCTTC.

About this clone itself: The same CDR3 can be traced to other DNA sequences in this sample. CDR3 protein: CASSVGQGSNQPQHF. The CDR3 coding sequence is TGTGCCAGCAGCGTAGGACAGGGGAGCAATCAGCCCCAGCATTTT. The genes are TRBV9 and TRBJ1-5; 8 bases align to TRBD1. Unmatched junction bases numbered 0, after V lost 0 bases and J lost 1 base. Germline V gene lookup returns CDR1 SGDLS and CDR2 YYNGEE. The CDR3 has 15 amino acids.

The chain joins TRBV30 to TRBJ2-5, with 11 bases identical to TRBD2. V gave up 5 bases and J gave up 5 bases; unmatched junction bases: 4. CDR1 is GTSNPN and CDR2 is SVGIG in the germline V gene (reference sequence). CDR3 length: 13 amino acids. The CDR3 region is CAWGGLAAETQYF. DNA for the CDR3: TGTGCCTGGGGGGGACTAGCGGCGGAGACCCAGTACTTC.

DNA for the CDR3: TGCAGCGTTTTACAGGACACAGATACGCAGTATTTT. Its translation: CSVLQDTDTQYF. V is TRBV29-1 and J is TRBJ2-3; D possibly corresponds to TRBD1 (5 bases). The CDR3 consists of 12 residues. CDR1 and CDR2 from the germline V gene are SQVTM and ANQGSEA. V lost 5 bases to trimming and J lost 2 bases, with 8 bases between them.

The rearrangement joins TRBV30 to TRBJ1-1; D ambiguous. Germline values: CDR1 GTSNPN, CDR2 SVGIG (reference sequence). V was pared by 4 bases and J by 4 bases, with 7 bases between. The CDR3 covers 11 residues. CDR3 in amino acids: CAWKFGTEAFF. CDR3 sequence (DNA): TGTGCCTGGAAATTCGGCACTGAAGCTTTCTTT.

This chain joins TRBV5-6 and TRBJ2-6; the D is unclear. Per germline, CDR1 SGHDT and CDR2 YYEEEE. The CDR3 totals 16 residues. V was pared by 2 bases and J by 0 bases, with 9 bases between. The CDR3 spells CASSFGVSSGANVLTF. The CDR3 DNA reads TGTGCCAGCAGCTTCGGAGTCTCCTCTGGGGCCAACGTCCTGACTTTC.

The chain carries TRBV6-5 and TRBJ2-5; 10 bases match TRBD1. The junction had 5 bases not matched to a gene; V was cut back by 8 bases and J by 5 bases. The germline V gene has CDR1 MNHEY and CDR2 SVGAGI. This CDR3 has 13 amino acids. The CDR3, as DNA: TGTGCCAGCGGACAGGGGGGCGGTGAGACCCAGTACTTC. As protein: CASGQGGGETQYF.

CDR3 loop: CAISGSGREGEQYF. The CDR3 bases are TGTGCCATCAGCGGGAGTGGGCGTGAGGGCGAGCAGTACTTC. V is TRBV10-3 and J is TRBJ2-7; perhaps TRBD2 as D (6 bases). V gave up 6 bases and J gave up 6 bases, with 18 bases separating them. This CDR3 contains 14 residues. The germline V gene has CDR1 ENHRY and CDR2 SYGVKD.

The sample holds one count of this clone. CDR3 bases: TGTGCCAGCAGTTTGCAGGGAATGAACACTGAAGCTTTCTTT. It codes for CASSLQGMNTEAFF. J is TRBJ1-1 and V is TRBV2, with D possibly TRBD1 on 5 matching bases. The germline V and J ends were trimmed by 5 bases and 0 bases, with 10 bases remaining between them. Germline V gives CDR1 SNHLY, CDR2 FYNNEI. The CDR3 contains 14 residues.

This clone was seen a few times. The rearrangement links TRBV18 to TRBJ1-1; no firm D call. Trimming pared 3 bases from V and 1 base from J, leaving 3 bases between. The germline V gene has CDR1 KGHSH and CDR2 LQKENI. The CDR3 totals 12 residues. CDR3 residues: CASSPSNTEAFF. DNA for the CDR3: TGTGCCAGCTCACCCTCGAACACTGAAGCTTTCTTT. Based on the CDR3 plus reference TRBV18 and TRBJ1-1, the full variable domain is NAGVMQNPRHLVRRRGQEARLRCSPMKGHSHVYWYRQLPEEGLKFMVYLQKENIIDESGMPKERFSAEFPKEGPSILRIQQVVRGDSAAYFCASSPSNTEAFFGQGTRLTVV.